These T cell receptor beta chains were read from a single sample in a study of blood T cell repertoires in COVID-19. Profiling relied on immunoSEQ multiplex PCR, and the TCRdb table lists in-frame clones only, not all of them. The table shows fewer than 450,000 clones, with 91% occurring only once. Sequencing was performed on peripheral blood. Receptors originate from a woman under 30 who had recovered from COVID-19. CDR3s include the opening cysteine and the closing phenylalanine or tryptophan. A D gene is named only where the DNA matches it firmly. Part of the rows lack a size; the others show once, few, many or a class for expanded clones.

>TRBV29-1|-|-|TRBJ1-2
CSVEEPFGGVSYTF
TGCAGCGTTGAAGAGCCATTTGGGGGGGTTAGCTACACCTTC
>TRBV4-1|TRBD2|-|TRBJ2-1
CASSQDLTSGGSSYNEQFF
TGCGCCAGCAGCCAAGACCTAACTAGCGGGGGGAGCTCCTACAATGAGCAGTTCTTC
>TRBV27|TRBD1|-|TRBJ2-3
CASSSSQGVITQYF
TGTGCCAGCAGTTCCTCACAGGGGGTCATTACGCAGTATTTT
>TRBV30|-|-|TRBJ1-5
CAWSAGGSNQPQHF
TGTGCCTGGAGTGCGGGGGGGAGCAATCAGCCCCAGCATTTT
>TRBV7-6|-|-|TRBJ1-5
CASSSNINQPQHF
TGTGCCAGCAGCTCAAACATTAATCAGCCCCAGCATTTT
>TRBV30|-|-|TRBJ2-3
CAWDGEGRTDTQYF
TGTGCCTGGGACGGAGAGGGCCGCACAGATACGCAGTATTTT
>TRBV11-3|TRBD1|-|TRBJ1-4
CASSLVQGSEKLFF
TGTGCCAGCAGCTTGGTACAGGGGAGTGAAAAACTGTTTTTT
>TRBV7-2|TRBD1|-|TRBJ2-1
CASSEDREFYNEQFF
TGTGCCAGCAGCGAAGACAGGGAATTCTACAATGAGCAGTTCTTC
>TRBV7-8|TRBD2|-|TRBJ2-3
CASSLLWEGRDTQYF
TGTGCCAGCAGCTTGTTGTGGGAGGGACGAGATACGCAGTATTTT
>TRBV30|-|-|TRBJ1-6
CAWSVDRSSPLHF
TGTGCCTGGAGTGTTGACAGGTCGTCACCCCTCCACTTT
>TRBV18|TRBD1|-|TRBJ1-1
CASSPGTGETEAFF
TGTGCCAGCTCACCTGGGACAGGGGAAACTGAAGCTTTCTTT
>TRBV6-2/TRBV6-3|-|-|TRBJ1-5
CASSFSAHTRYQPQHF
TGTGCCAGCAGTTTCTCCGCACATACCAGATACCAGCCCCAGCATTTT
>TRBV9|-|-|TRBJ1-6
CASSVGAVRSYNSPLHF
TGTGCCAGCAGCGTGGGAGCCGTCCGGTCCTATAATTCACCCCTCCACTTT
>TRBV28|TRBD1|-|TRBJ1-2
CASSRETGGNYGYTF
TGTGCCAGCAGTCGCGAGACAGGGGGTAACTATGGCTACACCTTC
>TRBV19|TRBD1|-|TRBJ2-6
CASAPGTGAPGANVLTF
TGTGCCAGTGCCCCCGGGACAGGGGCTCCCGGGGCCAACGTCCTGACTTTC
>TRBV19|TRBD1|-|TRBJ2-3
CASSISRGSDTQYF
TGTGCCAGTAGTATTAGCAGGGGGTCAGATACGCAGTATTTT
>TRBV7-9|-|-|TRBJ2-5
CASSPWQGETQYF
TGTGCCAGCAGCCCCTGGCAGGGAGAGACCCAGTACTTC
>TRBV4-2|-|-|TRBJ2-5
CASSQEQGWETQYF
TGTGCCAGCAGCCAAGAGCAGGGTTGGGAGACCCAGTACTTC
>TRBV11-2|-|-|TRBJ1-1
CASSPNRVGTEAFF
TGTGCCAGCAGCCCGAACAGGGTCGGGACTGAAGCTTTCTTT
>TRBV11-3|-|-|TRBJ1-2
CASSPRADYGYTF
TGTGCCAGCAGCCCTAGAGCGGACTATGGCTACACCTTC
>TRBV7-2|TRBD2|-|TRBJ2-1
CASSPPRLAGANEQFF
TGTGCCAGCAGCCCGCCGAGACTAGCGGGGGCCAATGAGCAGTTCTTC
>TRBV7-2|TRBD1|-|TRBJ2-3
CASSQRQGGGTDTQYF
TGTGCCAGCAGTCAGAGACAGGGGGGGGGCACAGATACGCAGTATTTT
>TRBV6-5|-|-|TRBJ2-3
CASSLGRGYQADTQYF
TGTGCCAGCAGTTTGGGCAGGGGATATCAAGCAGATACGCAGTATTTT
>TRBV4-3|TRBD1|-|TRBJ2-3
CASSLGQGVRSTDTQYF
TGCGCCAGCAGCCTCGGACAGGGGGTTCGCAGCACAGATACGCAGTATTTT
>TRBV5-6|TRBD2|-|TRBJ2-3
CASTSTGLAGIDTQYF
TGTGCCAGCACCAGTACCGGACTAGCGGGTATAGATACGCAGTATTTT
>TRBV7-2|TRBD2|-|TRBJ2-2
CASSTPGLVSGELFF
TGTGCCAGCAGCACCCCGGGACTAGTTTCCGGGGAGCTGTTTTTT
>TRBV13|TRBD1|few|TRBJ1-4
CASKRQGLPELFF
TGTGCCAGCAAACGACAGGGTCTCCCAGAACTGTTTTTT
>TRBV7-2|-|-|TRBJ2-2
CASSLWRASGELFF
TGTGCCAGCAGCTTATGGAGGGCTTCCGGGGAGCTGTTTTTT
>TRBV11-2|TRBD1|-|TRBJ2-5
CASSLAQGAWETQYF
TGTGCCAGCAGCTTAGCCCAGGGGGCGTGGGAGACCCAGTACTTC
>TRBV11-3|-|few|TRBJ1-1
CASSLERWGLHTEAFF
TGTGCCAGCAGCTTAGAACGATGGGGGCTGCACACTGAAGCTTTCTTT
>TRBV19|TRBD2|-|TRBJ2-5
CASSPQLAGDSETQYF
TGTGCCAGTAGTCCTCAACTAGCGGGAGACTCGGAGACCCAGTACTTC
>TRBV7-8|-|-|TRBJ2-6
CASSLAPRRRSGANVLTF
TGTGCCAGCAGCTTAGCACCTAGACGTCGCTCTGGGGCCAACGTCCTGACTTTC
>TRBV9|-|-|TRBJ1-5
CASSVDAGVDNQPQHF
TGTGCCAGCAGCGTAGACGCAGGGGTGGACAATCAGCCCCAGCATTTT
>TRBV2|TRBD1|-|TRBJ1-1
CASSEDPRGTEAFF
TGTGCCAGCAGTGAGGACCCCAGGGGGACTGAAGCTTTCTTT
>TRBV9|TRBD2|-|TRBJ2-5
CASSPGTSEEGTQYF
TGTGCCAGCAGCCCTGGGACTAGCGAAGAGGGGACCCAGTACTTC
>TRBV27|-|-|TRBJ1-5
CASSFASGATNQPQHF
TGTGCCAGCAGTTTCGCGTCTGGGGCGACTAATCAGCCCCAGCATTTT
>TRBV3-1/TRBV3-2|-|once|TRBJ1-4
CASSPTPDNEKLFF
TGTGCCAGCAGCCCTACGCCCGATAATGAAAAACTGTTTTTT
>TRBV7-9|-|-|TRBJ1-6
CASSPDQSPLHF
TGTGCCAGCAGCCCAGATCAGTCACCCCTCCACTTT
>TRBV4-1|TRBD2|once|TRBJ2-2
CASSLTGRETGELFF
TGCGCCAGCAGCCTAACCGGGAGGGAGACCGGGGAGCTGTTTTTT
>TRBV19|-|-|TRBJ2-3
CASSPVGRTDTQYF
TGTGCCAGTAGCCCGGTGGGGCGCACAGATACGCAGTATTTT
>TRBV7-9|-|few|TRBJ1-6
CASTLQGSSYNSPLHF
TGTGCCAGCACCTTACAGGGAAGCTCCTATAATTCACCCCTCCACTTT
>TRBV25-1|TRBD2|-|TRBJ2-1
CASRGTSPWYEQFF
TGTGCCAGCAGGGGGACTAGCCCCTGGTATGAGCAGTTCTTC